The rows below give T cell receptor beta chains drawn from one sample of a study of T cells in Graves' hyperthyroidism and ophthalmopathy. TCRdb itself ran the multiplex PCR reads through MiXCR, one entry per CDR3 protein. The sample holds over 300,000 distinct CDR3 sequences, about 15% seen once. Sequencing was performed on blood. These receptors originate from an older woman with Graves' hyperthyroidism. The CDR3 runs from the conserved cysteine through the conserved F or W. D genes are given only for firm matches. The size entry is marked missing in some rows and otherwise reads once, few, many or a size class.

>few|TRBJ1-1|NA|TRBV27
TGTGCCAGCAGTCGAAGGACACCCTCGAACACTGAAGCTTTCTTT
CASSRRTPSNTEAFF
>NA|TRBJ1-2|TRBD1|TRBV30
TGTGCCTGGAGTCCCAGGGGGCCCATCCCGGGCTACACCTTC
CAWSPRGPIPGYTF
>NA|TRBJ2-1|NA|TRBV6-5
TGTGCCAGCAGTTACTCGCTAGCCTACAATGAGCAGTTCTTC
CASSYSLAYNEQFF
>many|TRBJ2-7|NA|TRBV20-1
TGCAGTGCTAGAAGGTCTAGCGTCTCCTACGAGCAGTACTTC
CSARRSSVSYEQYF
>NA|TRBJ1-2|TRBD1|TRBV28
TGTGCCAGCGTCTTGACAGGGCCTAACTATGGCTACACCTTC
CASVLTGPNYGYTF
>NA|TRBJ1-4|NA|TRBV18
TGTGCCAGCTCACCACCGTTCAGGGTGGAAAAACTGTTTTTT
CASSPPFRVEKLFF
>NA|TRBJ1-5|TRBD1|TRBV20-1
TGCAGTGCTAGAGATTTCACCTCCGGGACAGGGGAGAATCAGCCCCAGCATTTT
CSARDFTSGTGENQPQHF
>many|TRBJ2-1|NA|TRBV6-1
TGTGCCAGCAGCCATACGGGGATGGATTACAATGAGCAGTTCTTC
CASSHTGMDYNEQFF
>many|TRBJ1-5|TRBD1|TRBV2
TGTGCCAGCCACAGGGGAAGGGATAGCAATCAGCCCCAGCATTTT
CASHRGRDSNQPQHF
>many|TRBJ2-1|NA|TRBV6-1
TGTGCCAGCAGTGAACCCAGGGTGCTCTACAATGAGCAGTTCTTC
CASSEPRVLYNEQFF
>many|TRBJ2-1|NA|TRBV28
TGTGCCAGCAGTTCCGGGGTCTTCTACAATGAGCAGTTCTTC
CASSSGVFYNEQFF
>many|TRBJ2-1|NA|TRBV5-1
TGCGCCAGCAGCAGTACAAGAACAGGCAATGAGCAGTTCTTC
CASSSTRTGNEQFF
>few|TRBJ1-3|NA|TRBV20-1
TGCAGTGCTAGAACCTTGGGCATGTCTGGAAACACCATATATTTT
CSARTLGMSGNTIYF
>many|TRBJ2-7|NA|TRBV5-1
TGCGCCAGCAGCTTCCGGAGCTCCTACGAGCAGTACTTC
CASSFRSSYEQYF
>NA|TRBJ1-1|NA|TRBV5-1
TGCGCCAGCAGCTCCCAACCGACTGATACTGAAGCTTTCTTT
CASSSQPTDTEAFF
>few|TRBJ2-7|TRBD1|TRBV7-9
TGTGCCAGCAGCTTAGATGGTCAGGGGGATCGCGAGCAGTACTTC
CASSLDGQGDREQYF
>few|TRBJ1-5|NA|TRBV19
TGTGCCAGTAGTGCCGATTCCGGGAACCGGGATCAGCCCCAGCATTTT
CASSADSGNRDQPQHF
>many|TRBJ1-1|NA|TRBV30
TGTGCCTGGAGTGCCCACCGGGACCGGGCTTTCTTT
CAWSAHRDRAFF
>NA|TRBJ2-1|NA|TRBV15
TGTGCCACCAGCAGAGAAAGTGGCAGGCGGTTCTTC
CATSRESGRRFF
>many|TRBJ2-7|TRBD1|TRBV6-1
TGTGCCAGCAGTGCTCAGGGGGCGGGCGAGCAGTACTTC
CASSAQGAGEQYF
>few|TRBJ2-3|NA|TRBV20-1
TGCAGTGGCCAGGACTCCCACACAGATACGCAGTATTTT
CSGQDSHTDTQYF
>few|TRBJ2-1|TRBD2|TRBV7-9
TGTGCCAGCAGCTTTGCGACTAGCGGATACAATGAGCAGTTCTTC
CASSFATSGYNEQFF
>many|TRBJ1-1|NA|TRBV20-1
TGCAGTCCCCTTCGTCAGAACACTGAAGCTTTCTTT
CSPLRQNTEAFF
>many|TRBJ1-2|TRBD1|TRBV7-3
TGTGCCAGCAGCTTCAGGGACAGGGGGTATGGCTACACCTTC
CASSFRDRGYGYTF
>NA|TRBJ2-1|NA|TRBV18
TGTGCCAGCTCCCCCCCAGCGGCGTCGGACGAGCAGTTCTTC
CASSPPAASDEQFF
>many|TRBJ2-7|TRBD1|TRBV6-5
TGTGCCAGCAGCACAACGAAGGACAGGTGGTCCTACGAGCAGTACTTC
CASSTTKDRWSYEQYF
>many|TRBJ2-5|TRBD2|TRBV27
TGTGCCAGCAGTTTATCCAGCGTGTGGCGGGAGGGCCTGACGGCCCAGTACTTC
CASSLSSVWREGLTAQYF
>many|TRBJ2-7|NA|TRBV7-6
TGTGCCAGCAGCTTAGGATCAGGGGTCTACGAGCAGTACTTC
CASSLGSGVYEQYF
>NA|TRBJ2-7|TRBD2|TRBV10-2
TGCGCCAGCGCTGGGCTAGCGGGGACCTACGAGCAGTACTTC
CASAGLAGTYEQYF
>many|TRBJ1-3|NA|TRBV7-2
TGTGCCAGCAGCTTGGACCGTCTCGACACCATATATTTT
CASSLDRLDTIYF
>many|TRBJ2-5|NA|TRBV3-1
TGTGCCAGCAGCCAAGATTGGGGATTAGGAGAGACCCAGTACTTC
CASSQDWGLGETQYF